Listed here are 3 T cell receptor beta chains from one sample, sequenced in a study of OX40 agonist ivuxolimab in advanced cancers. Using immunoSEQ multiplex PCR, the repertoire was profiled, and TCRdb retains in-frame clones only, with some absent. The sample consists of 80,000 to 95,000 clones, just over 90% of them appearing once. The sample was CD4+ or CD8+ T cells sorted from blood, taken in a trial of the OX40 agonist ivuxolimab. The receptors stem from an adult with an advanced solid tumor such as melanoma, head and neck, liver or kidney cancer.

The CDR3 sequence is CASSLRRYNEQFF. As DNA, the CDR3 is TGTGCCAGCAGCCTCAGACGCTACAATGAGCAGTTCTTC. The chain employs TRBV11-1 and TRBJ2-1; D uncertain. Germline V gene sequence: CDR1 SGHAT, CDR2 FQDESV (reference sequence). The CDR3 has 13 amino acids. V was pared by 5 bases and J by 3 bases, with 8 bases between.

This sequence joins TRBV11-3 and TRBJ2-2, with 11 positions matching TRBD2. Losses at the gene ends were 3 bases for V and 2 bases for J; bases not matched to a gene: 5. This CDR3 has 17 residues. Germline values: CDR1 SGHNT, CDR2 YENEEA. The DNA of the CDR3 is TGTGCCAGCAGCTTCGGGACTAGCGGATCTAACACCGGGGAGCTGTTTTTT. Protein product: CASSFGTSGSNTGELFF.

V gene TRBV11-3 combines with J gene TRBJ2-7; 7 bases match TRBD1. V was pared by 5 bases and J by 2 bases, with 15 bases of the junction left unmatched. Germline V lookup: CDR1 SGHNT, CDR2 YENEEA. The CDR3 length is 17 residues. CDR3 in DNA: TGTGCCAGCAGCCCTGGAGGCCTCCCGGGACAGACCTACGAGCAGTACTTC. Protein: CASSPGGLPGQTYEQYF.